Below are 21 T cell receptor beta chains sequenced from a single sample in a study of T cell responses to AZD1222 COVID-19 vaccine. The protocol was immunoSEQ multiplex PCR, while the TCRdb copy is restricted to in-frame clones and leaves out a portion. The sample consists of around 180,000 clones, almost 95% of them appearing once. The specimen comprised peripheral blood, sampled on day 0 of AZD1222 vaccination. Receptor source: an adult in good health.

The rearrangement joins TRBV5-1 to TRBJ2-7, with 9 bases that match TRBD2. The CDR3 length is 16 residues. With 0 bases clipped from V and 6 bases from J, the junction kept 10 bases outside the gene matches. Germline CDR1 SGHRS, CDR2 YFSETQ. CDR3: CASSLEGRGRAGEQYF. In DNA, the CDR3 is TGCGCCAGCAGCTTGGAGGGTCGCGGGAGGGCAGGCGAGCAGTACTTC. Supplemented by reference TRBV5-1 and TRBJ2-7, the full variable domain reads KAGVTQTPRYLIKTRGQQVTLSCSPISGHRSVSWYQQTPGQGLQFLFEYFSETQRNKGNFPGRFSGRQFSNSRSEMNVSTLELGDSALYLCASSLEGRGRAGEQYFGPGTRLTVT.

The chain is built from TRBV5-4 and TRBJ1-1; 9 bases fit TRBD1. This CDR3 spans 17 amino acids. After removal of 4 bases from V and 10 bases from J, the junction contained 20 bases not matched to a gene. Germline lookup yields CDR1 SGHNT and CDR2 YYREEE (reference sequence). CDR3 nucleotide sequence: TGTGCCAGCAGCACCGGACAGGGGCATAGGTTTGGGTTAGGAGCTTTCTTT. Residues: CASSTGQGHRFGLGAFF.

This chain uses TRBV3-1 (or the pseudogene TRBV3-2) with TRBJ2-7; 7 bases match TRBD1. The CDR3 totals 15 residues. The trim removed 1 base at V and 10 bases at J, leaving 13 bases unmatched. Germline assignment: CDR1 LGHDT and CDR2 YNNKEL (reference sequence). The CDR3 is CASSQVGQAFRRQYF. CDR3 DNA sequence: TGTGCCAGCAGCCAAGTAGGACAGGCATTTCGCAGACAGTACTTC.

The chain carries TRBV19 and TRBJ1-2; 8 nucleotides line up with TRBD1. The CDR3 has 16 amino acids. The V gene end was trimmed by 5 bases and the J gene end by 0 bases; junction bases not matched to a gene: 8. CDR1 and CDR2 (germline): LNHDA, SQIVND (reference sequence). The CDR3 coding sequence is TGTGCCAGTAGTGTCGGACAGGGAACAGCTAACTATGGCTACACCTTC. Translated: CASSVGQGTANYGYTF.

This chain links TRBV28 with TRBJ2-5, with D maybe TRBD1 (6 bases). The CDR3 consists of 14 residues. CDR1 is MDHEN and CDR2 is SYDVKM in the germline V gene. Trimming stripped 6 bases from V and 7 bases from J, with 18 bases between. The CDR3 nucleotides read TGTGCCAGCAGCCTAAGATCAGGGGCTGGGACCCAGTACTTC. It encodes CASSLRSGAGTQYF.

The genes are TRBV6-5 and TRBJ1-2; D is possibly TRBD1 (5 bases). Germline CDR1 reads MNHEY; CDR2 reads SVGAGI. This CDR3 comprises 16 residues. V shed 1 base and J shed 3 bases, with 15 bases lying between them. This CDR3 reads CASSYFGGGVDYGYTF. DNA for the CDR3: TGTGCCAGCAGTTACTTCGGGGGTGGGGTGGACTATGGCTACACCTTC.

The DNA for the CDR3 is TGTGCCAGTGTAAGGAGGGAGACAGGAGATTATAGCAATCAGCCCCAGCATTTT. Translating gives CASVRRETGDYSNQPQHF. This chain uses TRBV28 with TRBJ1-5; tentatively, D is TRBD1 (6 bases). V was pared by 9 bases and J by 0 bases, with 24 bases between. This CDR3 contains 18 residues. CDR1 is MDHEN, CDR2 SYDVKM, per germline.

This chain links TRBV4-2 with TRBJ2-1, with 13 bases lining up with TRBD2. Looked up from germline, CDR1 is LGHNA and CDR2 is YNFKEQ. V was pared by 4 bases and J by 6 bases, with 3 bases of the junction left unmatched. This CDR3 contains 15 residues. CDR3 sequence: CASSPGTSGINEQFF. The CDR3 nucleotides read TGTGCCAGCAGCCCCGGGACTAGCGGGATCAATGAGCAGTTCTTC.

The chain is built from TRBV3-1 (or the pseudogene TRBV3-2) and TRBJ2-3; 9 bases are a match to TRBD2. The CDR3 contains 17 residues. With 0 bases clipped from V and 0 bases from J, the junction kept 4 bases outside the gene matches. Germline V gives CDR1 LGHDT, CDR2 YNNKEL (reference sequence). CDR3 sequence reads: CASSQDVTSGSTDTQYF. CDR3 DNA: TGTGCCAGCAGCCAAGACGTGACTAGCGGTAGCACAGATACGCAGTATTTT.

The chain couples TRBV27 to TRBJ1-1; TRBD1 aligns across 8 bases. CDR3 length equals 15 residues. The trim removed 6 bases at V and 0 bases at J, leaving 6 bases unmatched. CDR1 MNHEY and CDR2 SMNVEV come from the germline V gene (reference sequence). The CDR3 loop reads CASRDTGGLNTEAFF. CDR3 sequence (DNA): TGTGCCAGCAGAGATACAGGGGGTTTGAACACTGAAGCTTTCTTT.

The CDR3 spells CASSPRQAWMGQFF. The CDR3 DNA sequence: TGTGCCAGCTCACCACGACAGGCCTGGATGGGGCAGTTCTTC. The chain carries TRBV18 and TRBJ2-1; perhaps TRBD1 as D (6 bases). This CDR3 contains 14 residues. Trimming took off 1 base at V and 12 bases at J, with 16 bases between the two ends. Per germline, CDR1 KGHSH and CDR2 LQKENI.

The count of this clone is one. This chain connects TRBV29-1 to TRBJ1-1; D is unresolved. In germline, CDR1 is SQVTM, CDR2 ANQGSEA. There are 13 residues in the CDR3. V lost 4 bases and J lost 6, with 15 bases in between. DNA for the CDR3: TGCAGCGTTGCACCGCCAAATATCGCTGAAGCTTTCTTT. Translation: CSVAPPNIAEAFF. Combining the CDR3 with reference TRBV29-1 and TRBJ1-1 gives the whole variable domain SAVISQKPSRDICQRGTSLTIQCQVDSQVTMMFWYRQQPGQSLTLIATANQGSEATYESGFVIDKFPISRPNLTFSTLTVSNMSPEDSSIYLCSVAPPNIAEAFFGQGTRLTVV.

The genes are TRBV13 and TRBJ1-1; tentative D call: TRBD1 (6 bases). The CDR3 has 12 residues. With 5 bases removed from V and 8 bases from J, the gap between germline ends came to 12 bases. Germline V gives CDR1 PRHDT, CDR2 FYEKMQ (reference sequence). The CDR3 loop is CASSQGHREAFF. The CDR3 DNA reads as TGTGCCAGCAGCCAGGGACATCGGGAAGCTTTCTTT.

This chain links TRBV7-2 with TRBJ1-4; no clear D gene. The germline V gene has CDR1 SGHTA and CDR2 FQGNSA. The CDR3 spans 16 residues. Trimming took off 5 bases at V and 0 bases at J, with 13 bases between the two ends. The CDR3 DNA reads as TGTGCCAGCAGCGAGCAACGTAGTGCAACTAATGAAAAACTGTTTTTT. This translates into CASSEQRSATNEKLFF.

The chain recombines TRBV29-1 with TRBJ1-2; D is undetermined. Trimming shortened V by 3 bases and J by 6 bases, and 11 bases separated the two germline ends. Germline loops: CDR1 SQVTM, CDR2 ANQGSEA. The CDR3 loop spans 12 amino acids. Here the CDR3 DNA reads TGCAGCGTTGACGGTCCCCAGGATGGCTACACCTTC. Translating gives CSVDGPQDGYTF.

J is TRBJ2-2 and V is TRBV21-1; whether TRBD1, the table's D call, matches the DNA was not checked. TRBV21-1 is annotated as a pseudogene. The CDR3 is 15 residues long. The CDR3 reads CASSQMDRNTGELFF. The CDR3 bases are TGTGCCAGCAGCCAAATGGACAGAAACACCGGGGAGCTGTTTTTT.

The chain employs TRBV9 and TRBJ1-1, with D hard to call. The V and J ends lost 4 bases and 4 bases respectively, with 17 bases between them. CDR3 length equals 15 residues. Germline V lookup: CDR1 SGDLS, CDR2 YYNGEE. The DNA of the CDR3 is TGTGCCAGCAGCTCAGGACCTGCGGATAGCACTGAAGCTTTCTTT. Protein product: CASSSGPADSTEAFF.

This rearrangement joins TRBV3-1 (or the pseudogene TRBV3-2) to TRBJ1-2, with a possible D match to TRBD1 (6 bases). This CDR3 has 11 amino acids. Germline V gives CDR1 LGHDT, CDR2 YNNKEL (reference sequence). Trimming took off 6 bases at V and 7 bases at J, with 9 bases between the two ends. The CDR3 protein is CASRNRAGYTF. CDR3 nucleotides: TGTGCCAGCAGAAACAGGGCTGGCTACACCTTC.

This sequence joins TRBV4-1 and TRBJ1-6, with D uncertain. Trimming left V 0 bases short and J 0 bases short, with 12 bases between. The length of the CDR3 is 18 residues. Germline loops: CDR1 MGHRA, CDR2 YSYEKL. CDR3 loop: CASSQDPRGSSYNSPLHF. DNA for the CDR3: TGCGCCAGCAGCCAAGATCCCCGTGGGAGCTCCTATAATTCACCCCTCCACTTT.

J is TRBJ2-5 and V is TRBV9; 8 bases are a match to TRBD2. CDR1 and CDR2 from the germline V gene are SGDLS and YYNGEE. V shed 0 bases and J 4 bases; nucleotides not matched to a gene: 5. The CDR3 has 15 amino acids. The CDR3 spells CASSVEELAVETQYF. Written as DNA, the CDR3 is TGTGCCAGCAGCGTAGAGGAACTAGCGGTAGAGACCCAGTACTTC. Supplemented by reference TRBV9 and TRBJ2-5, the full variable domain reads DSGVTQTPKHLITATGQRVTLRCSPRSGDLSVYWYQQSLDQGLQFLIQYYNGEERAKGNILERFSAQQFPDLHSELNLSSLELGDSALYFCASSVEELAVETQYFGPGTRLLVL.

J is TRBJ1-2 and V is TRBV6-6; D is possibly TRBD1 (6 bases). The V gene lost 0 bases and the J gene lost 4 bases, with 12 bases spanning the gap. The CDR3 loop spans 15 amino acids. The germline CDR1 and CDR2 sequences are MNHNY and SVGAGI (reference sequence). The DNA of the CDR3 is TGTGCCAGCAGTTACTCGCCCAAGGGGGGCTATGGCTACACCTTC. The encoded protein is CASSYSPKGGYGYTF.